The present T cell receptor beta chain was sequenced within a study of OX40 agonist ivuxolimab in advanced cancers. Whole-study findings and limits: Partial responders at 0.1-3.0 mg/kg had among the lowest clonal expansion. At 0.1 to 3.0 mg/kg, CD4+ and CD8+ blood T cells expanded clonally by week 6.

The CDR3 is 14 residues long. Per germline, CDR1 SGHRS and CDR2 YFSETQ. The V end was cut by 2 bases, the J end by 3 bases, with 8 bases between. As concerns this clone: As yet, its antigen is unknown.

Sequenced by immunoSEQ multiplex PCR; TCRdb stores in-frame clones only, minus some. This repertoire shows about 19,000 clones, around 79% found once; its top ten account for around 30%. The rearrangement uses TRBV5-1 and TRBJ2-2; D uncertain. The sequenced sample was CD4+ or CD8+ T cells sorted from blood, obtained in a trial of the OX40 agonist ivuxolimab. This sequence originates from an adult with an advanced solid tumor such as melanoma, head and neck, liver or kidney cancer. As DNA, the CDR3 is TGCGCCAGCAGCTTATTAGTTGACACCGGGGAGCTGTTTTTT. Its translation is CASSLLVDTGELFF.